The 5 T cell receptor beta chains listed next were all sequenced from one sample in a study of T cells after yellow fever vaccination. One entry per CDR3 protein, called by TCRdb with MiXCR from the 5' RACE reads. This table has fewer than 85,000 distinct CDR3 sequences, almost 8% appearing once. The sample in question was CD8+ T cells sorted from PBMCs, obtained on the day of the yellow fever booster vaccination. The receptors were gathered from a man aged 30 to 45 who received the YFV17D yellow fever vaccine.

This clonotype was detected ten times or more. This rearrangement joins TRBV7-3 to TRBJ2-1, with D maybe TRBD1 (5 bases). The CDR3 extends over 12 amino acids. CDR1 is SGHTA and CDR2 is FQGTGA in the germline V gene. V lost 8 bases, J lost 6 bases, and 11 bases lay in between. The CDR3 region has the DNA TGTGCCAGCTCAGGGTCTTCCAATGAGCAGTTCTTC. It codes for CASSGSSNEQFF.

V is TRBV5-1 and J is TRBJ2-7, with 10 bases matching TRBD2. Germline lookup yields CDR1 SGHRS and CDR2 YFSETQ. J gave up 3 bases and V 0 bases, and 3 bases lay outside the gene matches. The CDR3 is 15 amino acids. The CDR3, as DNA: TGCGCCAGCAGCTTGGGCTCTAGCGGGAGCTACGAGCAGTACTTC. Its translation: CASSLGSSGSYEQYF.

In this sample, this clonotype turned up a few times. The V gene is TRBV19, the J gene TRBJ2-7, with TRBD2 matching 12 bases. The CDR3 extends over 15 amino acids. Germline assignment: CDR1 LNHDA and CDR2 SQIVND (reference sequence). Unmatched junction bases numbered 3, after V lost 3 bases and J lost 3 bases. In DNA, the CDR3 is TGTGCCAGTAGTATTGGACTAGCGGGAAGCTACGAGCAGTACTTC. Amino acid sequence: CASSIGLAGSYEQYF.

This clonotype was observed a handful of times. The gene calls are TRBV10-3 and TRBJ2-3; D is perhaps TRBD2 (6 bases). V shed 2 bases and J shed 6 bases, with 12 bases lying between them. CDR3 length: 14 residues. Per the germline V gene, CDR1 is ENHRY and CDR2 is SYGVKD. CDR3 nucleotides: TGTGCCATCAGTGAGCTCTGGGGACTCGATACGCAGTATTTT. Translating it yields CAISELWGLDTQYF.

This clonotype was seen ten or more times. This chain links TRBV29-1 with TRBJ2-2; TRBD1 is a possible D gene (6 bases). CDR3 length equals 13 residues. Germline CDR1 reads SQVTM; CDR2 reads ANQGSEA. Deletions cut 0 bases from V and 7 bases from J, with 9 bases between. CDR3: CSVEEGGVGELFF. CDR3 bases: TGCAGCGTTGAAGAAGGGGGAGTCGGGGAGCTGTTTTTT.